Presented here are 17 T cell receptor beta chains from one specimen sequenced in a study of T cells after yellow fever vaccination. TCRdb called the 5' RACE reads again in MiXCR, with one record for every CDR3 protein. Of around 31,000 distinct CDR3 sequences in the sample, roughly a tenth were seen once. Source: PBMCs, either bulk or a sorted T-cell subset (CD4+, CD8+, memory, or dextramer-sorted; not recorded which), taken roughly 14 days after the first yellow fever vaccination. These receptors were obtained from a man aged 18 to 35 who received the YFV17D yellow fever vaccine.

This clonotype showed up many times. This chain links TRBV20-1 with TRBJ2-3; maybe TRBD2 (5 bases). Germline loops: CDR1 DFQATT, CDR2 SNEGSKA (reference sequence). The CDR3 is made up of 14 amino acids. V was pared by 3 bases and J by 2 bases, with 12 bases between. CDR3 amino acids: CSARRSGDTDTQYF. Here the CDR3 DNA reads TGCAGTGCTAGGCGGAGCGGCGACACAGATACGCAGTATTTT.

In its sample, this clonotype was seen many times. The chain has TRBV7-2 and TRBJ2-2, with 9 positions matching TRBD2. The length of the CDR3 is 15 residues. The trim removed 5 bases at V and 6 bases at J, leaving 7 bases unmatched. Looked up from germline, CDR1 is SGHTA and CDR2 is FQGNSA. The CDR3 loop reads CASSLTRTSAGELFF. DNA for the CDR3: TGTGCCAGCAGCCTCACGCGGACTAGCGCCGGGGAGCTGTTTTTT.

This clonotype occurred many times. V usage is TRBV11-1 and J usage is TRBJ2-5; D unresolved. The CDR3 sequence is 14 residues long. CDR1 SGHAT and CDR2 FQDESV come from the germline V gene (reference sequence). The ends were cut back, 0 bases at V and 5 bases at J, with 10 bases in the middle. CDR3 protein: CASSLALGYETQYF. The CDR3, as DNA: TGTGCCAGCAGCTTAGCCCTAGGGTACGAGACCCAGTACTTC.

This clonotype was detected many times. The chain combines TRBV7-3 with TRBJ1-3, with D hard to call. V shed 3 bases and J shed 1 base, with 4 bases lying between them. Germline loops: CDR1 SGHTA, CDR2 FQGTGA. The CDR3 runs to 13 residues. The CDR3 protein is CASSLGSGNTIYF. Here the CDR3 DNA reads TGTGCCAGCAGCTTGGGTTCTGGAAACACCATATATTTT. Full variable domain (outside the CDR3, taken from reference TRBV7-3 and TRBJ1-3): GAGVSQTPSNKVTEKGKYVELRCDPISGHTALYWYRQSLGQGPEFLIYFQGTGAADDSGLPNDRFFAVRPEGSVSTLKIQRTERGDSAVYLCASSLGSGNTIYFGEGSWLTVV.

Ten or more counts support this clonotype. The CDR3 reads CASSSIGGARNQYF. The DNA for the CDR3 is TGTGCCAGCAGCTCAATAGGCGGGGCGCGGAACCAGTACTTC. The chain uses TRBV7-2 and TRBJ2-7, with D maybe TRBD2 (6 bases). V shed 4 bases and J shed 10 bases, with 20 bases lying between them. The CDR3 is made up of 14 amino acids. CDR1 and CDR2 (germline): SGHTA, FQGNSA. Based on the CDR3 plus reference TRBV7-2 and TRBJ2-7, the full variable domain is GAGVSQSPSNKVTEKGKDVELRCDPISGHTALYWYRQSLGQGLEFLIYFQGNSAPDKSGLPSDRFSAERTGGSVSTLTIQRTQQEDSAVYLCASSSIGGARNQYFGPGTRLTVT.

A note on this clonotype: This may be a read error: a much more frequent sequence differs by one nucleotide. This chain uses TRBV6-2 or TRBV6-3 with TRBJ2-3, with TRBD2 matching over 9 bases. CDR3 length: 17 residues. Germline values: CDR1 MNHEY, CDR2 SVGEGT. V was pared by 6 bases and J by 1 base, with 11 bases of the junction left unmatched. This CDR3 reads CASRSFIAGVGTDTQYF. The CDR3 nucleotides read TGTGCCAGCAGATCCTTCATAGCGGGGGTCGGCACAGATACGCAGTATTTT.

At least ten counts were recorded for this clonotype. The chain couples TRBV7-2 to TRBJ2-1; D remains ambiguous. V was shortened by 1 base and J by 0 bases, with 7 bases between the two germline ends. The germline V gene has CDR1 SGHTA and CDR2 FQGNSA. CDR3 length: 15 amino acids. Written as DNA, the CDR3 is TGTGCCAGCAGCTTAGAGGTTTTCTCCTACAATGAGCAGTTCTTC. The encoded protein is CASSLEVFSYNEQFF.

In its sample, this clonotype was seen many times. The rearrangement links TRBV4-2 to TRBJ1-2; 12 bases fit TRBD1. From germline, CDR1 is LGHNA and CDR2 YNFKEQ. This CDR3 region has 16 residues. V was pared by 1 base and J by 8 bases, with 8 bases of the junction left unmatched. The CDR3 sequence is CASSQGPGQGALGYTF. CDR3 in DNA: TGTGCCAGCAGCCAAGGACCGGGACAGGGGGCGTTGGGCTACACCTTC.

In its sample, this clonotype was seen many times. The CDR3 region is CASSPTGALDTQYF. The CDR3 coding sequence is TGCGCCAGCAGCCCGACAGGGGCGCTGGATACGCAGTATTTT. V is TRBV5-1 and J is TRBJ2-3; 8 bases match TRBD1. Germline V CDR1 and CDR2: SGHRS, YFSETQ. The junction had 7 bases not matched to a gene; V was cut back by 4 bases and J by 6 bases. CDR3 length equals 14 residues.

This clonotype was counted at least ten times. The chain carries TRBV29-1 and TRBJ1-1; D might be TRBD1 (6 bases). The CDR3 runs to 15 residues. The germline CDR1 and CDR2 sequences are SQVTM and ANQGSEA. V dropped 8 bases and J dropped 7 bases, with 26 bases sitting between them. CDR3 coding DNA: TGCAGCTCCAAGAGGGGACCAGGGGACGACCTTGAAGCTTTCTTT. Residues: CSSKRGPGDDLEAFF. Based on the CDR3 plus reference TRBV29-1 and TRBJ1-1, the full variable domain is SAVISQKPSRDICQRGTSLTIQCQVDSQVTMMFWYRQQPGQSLTLIATANQGSEATYESGFVIDKFPISRPNLTFSTLTVSNMSPEDSSIYLCSSKRGPGDDLEAFFGQGTRLTVV.

Note on this clonotype: A read error is possible here, since a much larger clone lies one base away. The chain employs TRBV20-1 and TRBJ1-5; D not certain. Deletions cut 0 bases from V and 2 bases from J, with 8 bases between. The CDR3 length is 14 residues. The germline gives CDR1 DFQATT, CDR2 SNEGSKA (reference sequence). The CDR3 sequence: CSAREQLGNQPQHF. Here the CDR3 DNA reads TGCAGTGCTAGAGAACAGCTTGGCAATCAGCCCCAGCATTTT.

This clonotype showed up many times. This chain links TRBV20-1 with TRBJ2-1; 11 bases match TRBD2. The CDR3 consists of 14 residues. Germline CDR1 is DFQATT and CDR2 is SNEGSKA (reference sequence). Losses at the gene ends were 8 bases for V and 6 bases for J; bases not matched to a gene: 9. Here the CDR3 reads CSTYNSGGANEQFF. The CDR3 DNA is TGCAGTACCTACAATAGCGGGGGGGCCAATGAGCAGTTCTTC.

This clonotype was observed at least ten times. This rearrangement joins TRBV28 to TRBJ1-1; D remains unclear. Germline assignment: CDR1 MDHEN and CDR2 SYDVKM. Between the trimmed V and J ends, which lost 3 bases and 6 bases, there was a span of 11 bases. CDR3 length: 13 amino acids. The CDR3 loop reads CASSFGGRPEAFF. The DNA for the CDR3 is TGTGCCAGCAGTTTCGGTGGAAGGCCTGAAGCTTTCTTT.

This clonotype was seen many times. This chain links TRBV27 with TRBJ1-6, with TRBD1 matching 8 bases. Germline V gene sequence: CDR1 MNHEY, CDR2 SMNVEV (reference sequence). The V gene end was trimmed by 2 bases and the J gene end by 7 bases; junction bases not matched to a gene: 1. The CDR3 runs 14 residues. Here the CDR3 DNA reads TGTGCCAGCAGTTTAGGGACAGGAAATTCACCCCTCCACTTT. As protein: CASSLGTGNSPLHF.

At least ten counts were recorded for this clonotype. The rearrangement uses TRBV24-1 and TRBJ2-3, with D possibly called TRBD1 or TRBD2 (5 bases each). From germline, CDR1 is KGHDR and CDR2 SFDVKD. The V end was cut by 0 bases, the J end by 5 bases, with 11 bases between. This CDR3 is built from 15 residues. CDR3 sequence: CATSDLRDRGDTQYF. CDR3 coding DNA: TGTGCCACCAGTGATTTGAGGGACCGAGGAGATACGCAGTATTTT.

This clonotype was recorded at least ten times. The chain combines TRBV7-2 with TRBJ1-5, with D uncertain. V was cut by 3 bases and J by 1 base, with 7 bases left in between. Per germline, CDR1 SGHTA and CDR2 FQGNSA. The CDR3 is made up of 14 amino acids. CDR3 sequence reads: CASSFAVSNQPQHF. CDR3 coding DNA: TGTGCCAGCAGCTTTGCAGTGAGCAATCAGCCCCAGCATTTT.

With regard to this clonotype: Since a much larger clone is just one base distant, this may be a read error. This sequence joins TRBV12-3 or TRBV12-4 and TRBJ1-2, with D perhaps TRBD1 (6 bases). CDR3 length: 17 residues. The CDR3 DNA is TGTGCCACCAGTCCCTACCAGGGGATGATCTTCTCCTATGGCTACACCTTC. As protein: CATSPYQGMIFSYGYTF.